The 12 T cell receptor beta chains presented below share a single source sample, sequenced in a study of T-cell memory formation after mild COVID-19. TCRdb re-called the 5' RACE reads with MiXCR, one entry per CDR3 protein. The sample has roughly 450,000 distinct CDR3 sequences, 15% to 20% seen once. Sequencing was done on a sample of PBMCs or a T cell subset sorted from them (not recorded which). Every receptor here comes from a man between 18 and 29 years old who had mild COVID-19 (a few samples of this study predate the infection). Cell type and time point are not known.

The chain has TRBV10-3 and TRBJ1-1; 7 nucleotides line up with TRBD1. V lost 10 bases and J lost 0; bases outside the gene matches: 5. In germline, CDR1 is ENHRY, CDR2 SYGVKD. This CDR3 is 13 amino acids long. CDR3 region: CATNRGMNTEAFF. The CDR3 nucleotides read TGTGCCACCAACAGGGGCATGAACACTGAAGCTTTCTTT.

V and J are TRBV29-1 and TRBJ1-1; TRBD1 is a possible D gene (6 bases). Germline V gives CDR1 SQVTM, CDR2 ANQGSEA. The CDR3 loop spans 16 amino acids. Trimming pared 4 bases from V and 1 base from J, leaving 19 bases between. In nucleotides, the CDR3 is TGCAGCGTTGGGTCGAGGGGGGGCGTAAGGAACACTGAAGCTTTCTTT. It yields the protein CSVGSRGGVRNTEAFF.

This clonotype has ten or more counts. V gene TRBV5-1 combines with J gene TRBJ2-3; 9 bases are a match to TRBD2. The CDR3 has 16 residues. Germline V gene lookup returns CDR1 SGHRS and CDR2 YFSETQ. After removal of 4 bases from V and 0 bases from J, the junction contained 6 bases not matched to a gene. CDR3 sequence reads: CASSLRLAASTDTQYF. The CDR3 bases are TGCGCCAGCAGCCTCCGACTAGCGGCTAGCACAGATACGCAGTATTTT.

There are a few counts of this clonotype. The chain is built from TRBV7-2 and TRBJ2-7, with D unclear. Germline CDR1 and CDR2: SGHTA and FQGNSA. This CDR3 is 13 amino acids long. V was pared by 1 base and J by 2 bases, with 6 bases between. DNA for the CDR3: TGTGCCAGCAGCTTAGGACGCGCCTACGAGCAGTACGTC. This codes for CASSLGRAYEQYV.

This clonotype was seen a few times. In DNA form, the CDR3 reads TGTGCCAGCAGCTTAGTTATACTAGGAGCAGATACGCAGTATTTT. This translates into CASSLVILGADTQYF. The chain carries TRBV11-2 and TRBJ2-3, with D tentatively TRBD2 (5 bases). V lost 1 base, J lost 4 bases, and 12 bases lay in between. This CDR3 is built from 15 residues. The germline V gene has CDR1 SGHAT and CDR2 FQNNGV.

The chain couples TRBV4-1 to TRBJ2-7, with TRBD1 as a possible D gene (6 bases). Germline values: CDR1 MGHRA, CDR2 YSYEKL. The CDR3 covers 14 residues. Trimming took 2 bases from V and 1 from J, leaving 9 bases between them. The CDR3 DNA sequence: TGCGCCAGCAGCCAACAGGGGATTTCCTACGAGCAGTACTTC. It yields the protein CASSQQGISYEQYF.

This clonotype was found many times. The chain is built from TRBV3-1 and TRBJ1-1, with unresolved D. With 1 base removed from V and 6 bases from J, the gap between germline ends came to 6 bases. CDR1 is LGHDT and CDR2 is YNNKEL in the germline V gene (reference sequence). The CDR3 has 12 residues. Written as DNA, the CDR3 is TGTGCCAGCAGCCAAGGCCAGGCTGAAGCTTTCTTT. As protein: CASSQGQAEAFF. Complete variable domain (other parts from reference TRBV3-1 and TRBJ1-1): DTAVSQTPKYLVTQMGNDKSIKCEQNLGHDTMYWYKQDSKKFLKIMFSYNNKELIINETVPNRFSPKSPDKAHLNLHINSLELGDSAVYFCASSQGQAEAFFGQGTRLTVV.

This sequence joins TRBV5-1 and TRBJ2-5, with 10 bases matching TRBD2. In germline, CDR1 is SGHRS, CDR2 YFSETQ. CDR3 length: 16 residues. The junction had 3 bases not matched to a gene; V was cut back by 0 bases and J by 1 base. CDR3 nucleotide sequence: TGCGCCAGCAGCTTGGCCCCTAGCGGGGGCCAAGAGACCCAGTACTTC. Translating it yields CASSLAPSGGQETQYF.

The genes are TRBV20-1 and TRBJ2-1; 10 bases are a match to TRBD1. Losses at the gene ends were 4 bases for V and 3 bases for J; bases not matched to a gene: 3. CDR3 length equals 14 residues. CDR1 DFQATT and CDR2 SNEGSKA come from the germline V gene (reference sequence). CDR3 region: CSANRDRGYNEQFF. The CDR3 DNA sequence: TGCAGTGCTAACCGGGACAGGGGCTACAATGAGCAGTTCTTC.

The chain has TRBV7-2 and TRBJ1-2; D unclear. Per the germline V gene, CDR1 is SGHTA and CDR2 is FQGNSA. This CDR3 has 15 amino acids. The V end was cut by 1 base, the J end by 6 bases, with 15 bases between. CDR3 DNA: TGTGCCAGCAGCTTAGATAGGGTGGATAGAGATGGCTACACCTTC. The encoded protein is CASSLDRVDRDGYTF. The complete variable domain, with remaining parts taken from reference TRBV7-2 and TRBJ1-2, reads GAGVSQSPSNKVTEKGKDVELRCDPISGHTALYWYRQSLGQGLEFLIYFQGNSAPDKSGLPSDRFSAERTGGSVSTLTIQRTQQEDSAVYLCASSLDRVDRDGYTFGSGTRLTVV.

This clonotype was detected only a few times. The chain couples TRBV10-3 to TRBJ1-5; maybe TRBD1 (6 bases). Trimming pared 6 bases from V and 3 bases from J, leaving 9 bases between. CDR1 and CDR2 (germline): ENHRY, SYGVKD. The CDR3 length is 13 residues. The CDR3 here is CAISGQFNQPQHF. The DNA of the CDR3 is TGTGCCATCAGCGGACAGTTCAATCAGCCCCAGCATTTT.

The chain links TRBV11-1 to TRBJ2-3; 11 bases align to TRBD2. The CDR3 is 15 amino acids. Looked up from germline, CDR1 is SGHAT and CDR2 is FQDESV (reference sequence). The ends lost 2 bases at V and 6 bases at J; junction bases unmatched: 4. The CDR3 DNA follows: TGTGCCAGCAGCTTAACTAGCGGGGGCCCCGATACGCAGTATTTT. Amino acid sequence: CASSLTSGGPDTQYF.